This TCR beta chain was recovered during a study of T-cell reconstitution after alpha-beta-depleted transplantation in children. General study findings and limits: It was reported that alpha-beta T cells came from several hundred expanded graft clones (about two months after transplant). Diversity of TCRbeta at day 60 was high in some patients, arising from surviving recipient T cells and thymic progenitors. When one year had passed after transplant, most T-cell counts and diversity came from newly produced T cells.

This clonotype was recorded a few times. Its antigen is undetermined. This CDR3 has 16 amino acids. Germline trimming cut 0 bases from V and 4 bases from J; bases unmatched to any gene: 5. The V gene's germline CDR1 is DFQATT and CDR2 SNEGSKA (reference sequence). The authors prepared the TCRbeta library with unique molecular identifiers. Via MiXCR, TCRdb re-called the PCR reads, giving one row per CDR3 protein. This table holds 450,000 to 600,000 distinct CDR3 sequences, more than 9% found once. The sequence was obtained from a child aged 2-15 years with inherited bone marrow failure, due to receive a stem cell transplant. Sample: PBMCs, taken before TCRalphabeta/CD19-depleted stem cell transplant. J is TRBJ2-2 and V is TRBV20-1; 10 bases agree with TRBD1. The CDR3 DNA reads TGCAGTGCTAGAGACCGGGACAGGGGAACCACCGGGGAGCTGTTTTTT. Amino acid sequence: CSARDRDRGTTGELFF.